Each of the 21 T cell receptor beta chains below was sequenced from the same sample in a study of long-term antiretroviral therapy in people with HIV. The libraries were made with immunoSEQ v3.0 at survey level. The method was immunoSEQ multiplex PCR; TCRdb's version includes in-frame clones alone and lacks a portion of them. The data contain 15,000 to 20,000 clones, around 95% of them singletons. The source material was unsorted PBMCs, sampled 10.4 years after starting antiretroviral therapy. Receptor source: a man aged 25 to 45 with HIV.

The J gene is TRBJ1-1, the V gene TRBV18, with TRBD1 matching 8 bases. CDR3 length equals 19 residues. V trimming: 1 base; J trimming: 1 base; junction bases outside the gene matches: 14. Germline lookup yields CDR1 KGHSH and CDR2 LQKENI. The CDR3 loop reads CASSPLSLGQDSGNTEAFF. The CDR3 DNA reads as TGTGCCAGCTCACCACTGAGTTTGGGACAGGACTCCGGGAACACTGAAGCTTTCTTT. Using reference TRBV18 and TRBJ1-1 for the parts outside the CDR3, the full variable domain is NAGVMQNPRHLVRRRGQEARLRCSPMKGHSHVYWYRQLPEEGLKFMVYLQKENIIDESGMPKERFSAEFPKEGPSILRIQQVVRGDSAAYFCASSPLSLGQDSGNTEAFFGQGTRLTVV.

The V call is TRBV4-2, the J call TRBJ2-4; 10 nucleotides agree with TRBD1. From germline, CDR1 is LGHNA and CDR2 YNFKEQ. V shed 1 base, J shed 4 bases, and the junction held 4 bases outside the gene matches. CDR3 size: 16 residues. This CDR3 is CASSQGAGQGKNIQYF. The CDR3 nucleotides are TGTGCCAGCAGCCAAGGGGCGGGACAGGGGAAAAACATTCAGTACTTC.

The chain recombines TRBV6-6 with TRBJ1-1, with D unclear. CDR3 length: 14 residues. The V gene lost 6 bases and the J gene lost 0 bases, with 11 bases spanning the gap. Germline CDR1 and CDR2: MNHNY and SVGAGI (reference sequence). CDR3 sequence reads: CASRASVMNTEAFF. CDR3 coding DNA: TGTGCCAGCAGAGCCTCAGTTATGAACACTGAAGCTTTCTTT.

The J gene is TRBJ1-1, the V gene TRBV6-4; D unclear. Trimming removed 6 bases from V and 2 bases from J, with 13 bases in between. The CDR3 contains 14 residues. Germline V lookup: CDR1 MRHNA, CDR2 SNTAGT. The CDR3 DNA sequence: TGTGCCAGCAGGGAGGGCCCTGGAAACACTGAAGCTTTCTTT. Translating gives CASREGPGNTEAFF.

Here the CDR3 reads CASSRTTNEKLFF. In DNA, the CDR3 is TGTGCCAGCAGCCGCACAACTAATGAAAAACTGTTTTTT. The chain employs TRBV28 and TRBJ1-4; D is uncertain. The V end lost 6 bases, the J end lost 0 bases, and 5 bases lay between the germline ends. The CDR3 contains 13 residues. Germline V gene lookup returns CDR1 MDHEN and CDR2 SYDVKM.

This clone was detected only a few times. The chain uses TRBV7-9 and TRBJ1-1, with 8 bases identical to TRBD1. After removal of 5 bases from V and 8 bases from J, the junction contained 7 bases not matched to a gene. The V gene's germline CDR1 is SEHNR and CDR2 FQNEAQ (reference sequence). There are 13 residues in the CDR3. In DNA, the CDR3 is TGTGCCAGCAGCGTCGGGACAGGTCTAGAAGCTTTCTTT. Its translation is CASSVGTGLEAFF.

The chain uses TRBV18 and TRBJ1-2; TRBD1 agrees at 7 bases. In germline, CDR1 is KGHSH, CDR2 LQKENI. This CDR3 comprises 16 residues. With 2 bases clipped from V and 0 bases from J, the junction kept 6 bases outside the gene matches. In DNA, the CDR3 is TGTGCCAGCTCACCAGTCCGGGACAGAACTAACTATGGCTACACCTTC. Protein: CASSPVRDRTNYGYTF.

This clone was seen only once. One end of the junction varies from germline; a read error may be responsible. V is TRBV19 and J is TRBJ2-3; 7 nucleotides line up with TRBD1. CDR3 length equals 15 residues. Germline loops: CDR1 LNHDA, CDR2 SQIVND (reference sequence). DNA of the CDR3: TGTGCCAATAGTCTACGACAGGGTATCACAGATACGCAGTATTTT. It encodes CANSLRQGITDTQYF.

The V call is TRBV27, the J call TRBJ1-6; TRBD1 is a possible D gene (6 bases). V was pared by 6 bases and J by 7 bases, with 22 bases between. There are 17 residues in the CDR3. The germline V gene has CDR1 MNHEY and CDR2 SMNVEV (reference sequence). DNA for the CDR3: TGTGCCAGCAGCCTCAGGGGCCGGACCCAAACCAATTCACCCCTCCACTTT. This translates into CASSLRGRTQTNSPLHF.

The chain is built from TRBV5-8 and TRBJ1-1; D is uncertain. Trimming removed 0 bases from V and 6 bases from J, with 6 bases in between. CDR1 and CDR2 (germline): SGHTS, YDEGEE. This CDR3 has 12 amino acids. The chain's CDR3 is CASSLGFPEAFF. The CDR3 DNA reads as TGTGCCAGCAGCTTGGGTTTCCCTGAAGCTTTCTTT. Full variable domain (remainder filled in from reference TRBV5-8 and TRBJ1-1): EAGVTQSPTHLIKTRGQQATLRCSPISGHTSVYWYQQALGLGLQFLLWYDEGEERNRGNFPPRFSGRQFPNYSSELNVNALELEDSALYLCASSLGFPEAFFGQGTRLTVV.

The chain employs TRBV4-1 and TRBJ2-1, with TRBD1 matching 11 bases. Germline values: CDR1 MGHRA, CDR2 YSYEKL. The CDR3 consists of 15 residues. The ends lost 4 bases at V and 8 bases at J; junction bases unmatched: 7. Here the CDR3 DNA reads TGCGCCAGCAGCCCCGGACAGGGGGCAGACTATGAGCAGTTCTTC. Residues: CASSPGQGADYEQFF.

This clone turned up a few times. The chain joins TRBV6-1 to TRBJ1-3; no reliable D call. Trimming took 5 bases from V and 1 from J, leaving 12 bases between them. This CDR3 has 15 residues. Germline CDR1 reads MNHNS; CDR2 reads SASEGT. The chain's CDR3 is CASSQVAESGNTIYF. DNA for the CDR3: TGTGCCAGCAGTCAGGTAGCGGAATCTGGAAACACCATATATTTT.

The genes are TRBV5-4 and TRBJ2-1; 9 bases match TRBD2. V was pared by 0 bases and J by 7 bases, with 5 bases of the junction left unmatched. There are 15 residues in the CDR3. The germline V gene encodes CDR1 SGHNT and CDR2 YYREEE (reference sequence). The CDR3 DNA is TGTGCCAGCAGCTTGGAGGCGGGGGGGCCTAATGAGCAGTTCTTC. Protein sequence: CASSLEAGGPNEQFF. Together with reference TRBV5-4 and TRBJ2-1, the CDR3 gives the full variable domain: ETGVTQSPTHLIKTRGQQVTLRCSSQSGHNTVSWYQQALGQGPQFIFQYYREEENGRGNFPPRFSGLQFPNYSSELNVNALELDDSALYLCASSLEAGGPNEQFFGPGTRLTVL.

The rearrangement uses TRBV5-8 and TRBJ1-2; 8 bases align to TRBD1. The CDR3 is 12 amino acids. Germline V gives CDR1 SGHTS, CDR2 YDEGEE. V dropped 5 bases and J dropped 8; count of bases not matched to a gene: 5. DNA for the CDR3: TGTGCCAGCAGGGAACAGGGGGAAGGCTACACCTTC. Translation: CASREQGEGYTF.

This chain uses TRBV2 with TRBJ2-5; D perhaps matches TRBD2 (6 bases). The V gene lost 8 bases and the J gene lost 5 bases, with 24 bases spanning the gap. The germline V gene encodes CDR1 SNHLY and CDR2 FYNNEI. This CDR3 region has 16 residues. The CDR3 DNA is TGTGCCAGCGTCCGACGGCGGGACGGGGGTAGGGAGACCCAGTACTTC. Residues: CASVRRRDGGRETQYF.

The rearrangement uses TRBV28 and TRBJ1-6; a possible D gene is TRBD1 (6 bases). CDR1 and CDR2 from the germline V gene are MDHEN and SYDVKM. V gave up 5 bases and J gave up 0 bases, with 11 bases separating them. The CDR3 has 16 amino acids. The CDR3 is CASSGPDSSYNSPLHF. The DNA for the CDR3 is TGTGCCAGCAGTGGCCCGGACAGCTCCTATAATTCACCCCTCCACTTT.

The sample holds one count of this clone. This chain links TRBV10-3 with TRBJ1-2; tentative D call: TRBD1 (5 bases). This CDR3 region has 14 residues. The V gene lost 7 bases and the J gene lost 1 base, with 13 bases spanning the gap. The germline gives CDR1 ENHRY, CDR2 SYGVKD. Written as DNA, the CDR3 is TGTGCCATCATTATGGGGGGGGTTAACTATGGCTACACCTTC. This sequence encodes CAIIMGGVNYGYTF.

The chain couples TRBV9 to TRBJ1-5; D is ambiguous. This CDR3 contains 13 residues. The ends were cut back, 0 bases at V and 9 bases at J, with 10 bases in the middle. CDR1 is SGDLS and CDR2 is YYNGEE in the germline V gene. This CDR3 is CASSVGRETPQHF. The CDR3 DNA reads as TGTGCCAGCAGCGTAGGGAGGGAGACGCCCCAGCATTTT.

The rearrangement joins TRBV7-6 to TRBJ2-3, with D unresolved. From germline, CDR1 is SGHVS and CDR2 FNYEAQ. The CDR3 has 10 amino acids. V lost 8 bases and J lost 1, with 1 base in between. CDR3 coding DNA: TGTGCCAGCGGCACAGATACGCAGTATTTT. Its protein is CASGTDTQYF.

The chain combines TRBV5-1 with TRBJ1-2; a possible D gene is TRBD1 (6 bases). The germline CDR1 and CDR2 sequences are SGHRS and YFSETQ. V was cut by 4 bases and J by 8 bases, with 15 bases left in between. The CDR3 covers 13 residues. CDR3 residues: CASSGGNSPGYTF. The CDR3 DNA reads as TGCGCCAGCAGCGGGGGCAATAGTCCCGGCTACACCTTC.

The J gene is TRBJ1-1, the V gene TRBV18; D perhaps matches TRBD1 (5 bases). The CDR3 loop spans 15 amino acids. CDR1 and CDR2 from the germline V gene are KGHSH and LQKENI. V gave up 3 bases and J gave up 4 bases, with 15 bases separating them. The chain's CDR3 is CASSPVVGGITEAFF. In nucleotides, the CDR3 is TGTGCCAGCTCACCGGTGGTTGGGGGGATCACTGAAGCTTTCTTT.